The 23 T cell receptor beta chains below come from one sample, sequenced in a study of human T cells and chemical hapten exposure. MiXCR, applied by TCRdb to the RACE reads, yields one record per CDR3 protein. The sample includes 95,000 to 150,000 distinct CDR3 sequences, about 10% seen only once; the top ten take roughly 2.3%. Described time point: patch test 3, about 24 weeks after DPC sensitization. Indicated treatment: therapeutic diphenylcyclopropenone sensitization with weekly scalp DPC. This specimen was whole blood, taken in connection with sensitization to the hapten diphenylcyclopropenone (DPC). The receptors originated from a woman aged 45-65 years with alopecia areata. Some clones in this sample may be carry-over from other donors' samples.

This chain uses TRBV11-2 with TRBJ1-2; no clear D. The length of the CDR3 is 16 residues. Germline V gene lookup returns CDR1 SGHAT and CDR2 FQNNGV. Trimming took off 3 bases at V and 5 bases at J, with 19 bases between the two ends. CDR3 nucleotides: TGTGCCAGCAGCTTCCGGGTCCTCCGTGGCGAGTATGGCTACACCTTC. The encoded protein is CASSFRVLRGEYGYTF.

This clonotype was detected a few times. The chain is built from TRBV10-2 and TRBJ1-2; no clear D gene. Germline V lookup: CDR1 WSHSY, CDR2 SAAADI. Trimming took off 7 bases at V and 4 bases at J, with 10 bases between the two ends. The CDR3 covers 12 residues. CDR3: CASISSTYGYTF. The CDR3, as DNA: TGCGCCAGCATCAGCTCTACCTATGGCTACACCTTC.

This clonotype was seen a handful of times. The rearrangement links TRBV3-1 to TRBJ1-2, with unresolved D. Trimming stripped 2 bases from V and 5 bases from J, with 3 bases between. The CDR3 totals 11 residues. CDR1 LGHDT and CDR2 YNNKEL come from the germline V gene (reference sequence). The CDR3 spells CASSQSYGYTF. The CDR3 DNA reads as TGTGCCAGCAGCCAATCGTATGGCTACACCTTC.

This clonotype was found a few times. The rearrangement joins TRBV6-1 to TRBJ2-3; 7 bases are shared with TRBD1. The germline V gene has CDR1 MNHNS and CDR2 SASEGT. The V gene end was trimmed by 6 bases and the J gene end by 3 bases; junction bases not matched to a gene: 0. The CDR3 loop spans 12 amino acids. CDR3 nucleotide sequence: TGTGCCAGCAGGGACAGGACAGATACGCAGTATTTT. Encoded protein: CASRDRTDTQYF.

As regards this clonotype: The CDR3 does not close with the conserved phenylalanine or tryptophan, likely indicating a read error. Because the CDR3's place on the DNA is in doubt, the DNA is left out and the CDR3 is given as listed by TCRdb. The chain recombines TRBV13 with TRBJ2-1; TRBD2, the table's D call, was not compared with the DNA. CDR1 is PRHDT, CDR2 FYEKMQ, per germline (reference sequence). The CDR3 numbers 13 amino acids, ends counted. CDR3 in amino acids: CASSLGDRGRSPI.

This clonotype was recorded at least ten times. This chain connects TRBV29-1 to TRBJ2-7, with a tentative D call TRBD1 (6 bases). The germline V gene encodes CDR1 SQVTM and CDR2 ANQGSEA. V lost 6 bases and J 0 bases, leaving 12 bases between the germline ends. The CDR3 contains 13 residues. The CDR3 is CSVNWDNSYEQYF. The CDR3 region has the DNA TGCAGCGTCAATTGGGACAACTCCTACGAGCAGTACTTC.

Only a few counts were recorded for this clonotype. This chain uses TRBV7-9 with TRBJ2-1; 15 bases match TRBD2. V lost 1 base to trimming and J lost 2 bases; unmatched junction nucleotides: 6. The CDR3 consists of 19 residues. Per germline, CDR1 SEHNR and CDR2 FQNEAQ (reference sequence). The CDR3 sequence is CASSLDFRTSGRAYNEQFF. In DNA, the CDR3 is TGTGCCAGCAGCTTAGATTTCAGGACTAGCGGGAGGGCCTACAATGAGCAGTTCTTC.

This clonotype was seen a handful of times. The CDR3 sequence is CASRPSRNTDTQYF. The CDR3 DNA reads TGTGCCAGCCGTCCTAGCAGAAACACAGATACGCAGTATTTT. The chain carries TRBV7-2 and TRBJ2-3, with D possibly matching TRBD2 (5 bases). The CDR3 is 14 residues long. V was shortened by 8 bases and J by 2 bases, with 14 bases between the two germline ends. Germline V gives CDR1 SGHTA, CDR2 FQGNSA.

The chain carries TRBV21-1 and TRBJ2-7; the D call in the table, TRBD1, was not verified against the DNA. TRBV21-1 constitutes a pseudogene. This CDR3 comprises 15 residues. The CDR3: CASSKRWDSTYEQYF. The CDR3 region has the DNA TGTGCCAGCAGCAAAAGGTGGGACAGCACCTACGAGCAGTACTTC.

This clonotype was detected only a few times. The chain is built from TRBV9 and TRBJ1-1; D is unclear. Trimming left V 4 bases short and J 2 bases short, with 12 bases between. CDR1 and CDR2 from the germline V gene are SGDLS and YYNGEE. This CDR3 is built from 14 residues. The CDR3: CASSPDGENTEAFF. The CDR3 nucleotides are TGTGCCAGCAGCCCCGACGGGGAAAACACTGAAGCTTTCTTT.

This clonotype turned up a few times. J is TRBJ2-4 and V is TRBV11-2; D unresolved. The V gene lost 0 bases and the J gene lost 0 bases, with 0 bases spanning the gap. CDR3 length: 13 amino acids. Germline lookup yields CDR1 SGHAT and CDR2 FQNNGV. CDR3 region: CASSLEAKNIQYF. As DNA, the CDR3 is TGTGCCAGCAGCTTAGAAGCCAAAAACATTCAGTACTTC.

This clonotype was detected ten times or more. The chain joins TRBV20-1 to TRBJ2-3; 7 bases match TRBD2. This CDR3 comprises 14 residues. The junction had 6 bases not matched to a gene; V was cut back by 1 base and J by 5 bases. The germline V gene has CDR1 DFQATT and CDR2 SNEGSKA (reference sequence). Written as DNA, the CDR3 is TGCAGTGCTAGAGTGGCGGGAGTTAAAGATACGCAGTATTTT. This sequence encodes CSARVAGVKDTQYF.

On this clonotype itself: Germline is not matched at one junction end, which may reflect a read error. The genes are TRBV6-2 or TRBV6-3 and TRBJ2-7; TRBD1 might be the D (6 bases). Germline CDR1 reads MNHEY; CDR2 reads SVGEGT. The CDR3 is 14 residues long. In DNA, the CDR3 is TGTACCAGCAGTTACCTCCAGGGGACCTACGAGCAGTACTTC. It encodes CTSSYLQGTYEQYF.

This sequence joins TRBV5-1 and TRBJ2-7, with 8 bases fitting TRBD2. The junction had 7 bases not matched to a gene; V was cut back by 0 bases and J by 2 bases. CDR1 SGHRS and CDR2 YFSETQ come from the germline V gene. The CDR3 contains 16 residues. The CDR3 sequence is CASSLGPGGPTYEQYF. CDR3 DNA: TGCGCCAGCAGCTTGGGTCCGGGGGGGCCCACCTACGAGCAGTACTTC.

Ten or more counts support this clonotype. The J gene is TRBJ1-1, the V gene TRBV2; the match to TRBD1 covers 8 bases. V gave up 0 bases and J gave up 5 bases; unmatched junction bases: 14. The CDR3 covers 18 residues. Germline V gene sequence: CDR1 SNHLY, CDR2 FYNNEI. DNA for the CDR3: TGTGCCAGCAGTGAAGCCGGTTTGGGACAGGCGCGGGGGACTGAAGCTTTCTTT. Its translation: CASSEAGLGQARGTEAFF.

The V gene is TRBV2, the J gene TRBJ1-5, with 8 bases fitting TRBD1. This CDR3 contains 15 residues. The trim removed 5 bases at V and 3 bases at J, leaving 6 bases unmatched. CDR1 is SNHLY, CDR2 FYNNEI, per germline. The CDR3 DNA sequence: TGTGCCAGCAGTTCGGGACAGGCTCTCAATCAGCCCCAGCATTTT. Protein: CASSSGQALNQPQHF.

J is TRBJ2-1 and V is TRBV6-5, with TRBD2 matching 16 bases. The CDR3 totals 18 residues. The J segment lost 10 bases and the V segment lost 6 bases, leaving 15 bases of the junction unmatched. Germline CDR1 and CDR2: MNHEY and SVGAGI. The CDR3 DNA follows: TGTGCCAGCAGAGACCCGGGACTAGCGGGGGGGCCCTTCGGAGAGCAGTTCTTC. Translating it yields CASRDPGLAGGPFGEQFF.

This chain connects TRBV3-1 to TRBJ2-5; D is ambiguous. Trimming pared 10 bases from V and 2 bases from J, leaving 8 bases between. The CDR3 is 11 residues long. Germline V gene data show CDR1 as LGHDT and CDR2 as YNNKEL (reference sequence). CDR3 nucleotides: TGTGCCACCTCAGGACAAGAGACCCAGTACTTC. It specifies CATSGQETQYF.

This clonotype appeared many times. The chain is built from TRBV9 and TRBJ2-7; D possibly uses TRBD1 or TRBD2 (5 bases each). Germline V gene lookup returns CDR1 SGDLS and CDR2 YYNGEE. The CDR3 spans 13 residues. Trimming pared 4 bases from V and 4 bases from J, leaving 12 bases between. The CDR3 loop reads CASSYGDGYEQYF. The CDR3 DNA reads TGTGCCAGCAGCTATGGGGACGGGTACGAGCAGTACTTC. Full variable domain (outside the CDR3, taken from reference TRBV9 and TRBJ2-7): DSGVTQTPKHLITATGQRVTLRCSPRSGDLSVYWYQQSLDQGLQFLIQYYNGEERAKGNILERFSAQQFPDLHSELNLSSLELGDSALYFCASSYGDGYEQYFGPGTRLTVT.

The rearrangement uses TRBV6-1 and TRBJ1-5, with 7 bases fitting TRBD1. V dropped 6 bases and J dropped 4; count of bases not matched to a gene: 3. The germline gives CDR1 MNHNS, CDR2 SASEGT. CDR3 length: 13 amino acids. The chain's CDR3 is CASSGTVNQPQHF. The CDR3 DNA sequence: TGTGCCAGCAGCGGGACAGTAAATCAGCCCCAGCATTTT.

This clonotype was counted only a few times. Written as DNA, the CDR3 is TGCAGTGCTAGGGCACAGGGAGACTATGGCTACACCTTC. It specifies CSARAQGDYGYTF. The chain links TRBV20-1 to TRBJ1-2, with D perhaps matching TRBD1 (6 bases). Germline V CDR1 and CDR2: DFQATT, SNEGSKA (reference sequence). V lost 3 bases, J lost 3 bases, and 11 bases lay in between. This CDR3 is 13 amino acids long.

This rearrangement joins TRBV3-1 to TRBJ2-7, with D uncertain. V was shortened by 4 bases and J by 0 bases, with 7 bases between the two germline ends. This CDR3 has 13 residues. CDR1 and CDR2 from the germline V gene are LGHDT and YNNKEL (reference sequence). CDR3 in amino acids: CASSRGDSYEQYF. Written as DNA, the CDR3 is TGTGCCAGCAGCCGGGGTGACTCCTACGAGCAGTACTTC.

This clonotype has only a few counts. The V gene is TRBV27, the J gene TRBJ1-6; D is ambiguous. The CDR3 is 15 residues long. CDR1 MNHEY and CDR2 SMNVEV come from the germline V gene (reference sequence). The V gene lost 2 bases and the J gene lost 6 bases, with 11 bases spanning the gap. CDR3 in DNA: TGTGCCAGCAGTTTAGTAGGGTCGGGTAATTCACCCCTCCACTTT. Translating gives CASSLVGSGNSPLHF.